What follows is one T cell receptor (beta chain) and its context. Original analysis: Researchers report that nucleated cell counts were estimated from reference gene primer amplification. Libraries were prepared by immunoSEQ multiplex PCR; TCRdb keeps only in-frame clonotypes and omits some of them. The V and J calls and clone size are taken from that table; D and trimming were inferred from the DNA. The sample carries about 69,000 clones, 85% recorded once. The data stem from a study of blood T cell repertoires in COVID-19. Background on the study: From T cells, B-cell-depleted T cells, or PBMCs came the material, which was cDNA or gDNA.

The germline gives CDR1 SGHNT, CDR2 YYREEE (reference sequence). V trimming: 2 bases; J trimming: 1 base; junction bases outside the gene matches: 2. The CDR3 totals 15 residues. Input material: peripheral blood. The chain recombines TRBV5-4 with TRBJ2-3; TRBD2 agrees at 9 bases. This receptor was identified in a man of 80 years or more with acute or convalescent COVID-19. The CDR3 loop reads CASSFRTSGTDTQYF. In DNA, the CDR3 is TGTGCCAGCAGCTTCCGGACTAGCGGCACAGATACGCAGTATTTT.